This T cell receptor (beta chain) was captured in a study of shared T cell receptors in the human thymus. Deletions cut 3 bases from V and 3 bases from J, with 15 bases between. The CDR3 loop spans 16 amino acids. Germline loops: CDR1 SGHAT, CDR2 FQDESV (reference sequence). Assay used: immunoSEQ multiplex PCR; TCRdb lists only in-frame clones, some missing. The sample consists of about 380,000 clones, roughly 94% of them appearing once. The chain has TRBV11-1 and TRBJ2-1, with D unresolved. The specimen was thymocytes. The origin of this receptor is a human donor. CDR3 residues: CASSFPEPPLYNEQFF. The CDR3, as DNA: TGTGCCAGCAGCTTCCCCGAACCCCCGCTCTACAATGAGCAGTTCTTC.